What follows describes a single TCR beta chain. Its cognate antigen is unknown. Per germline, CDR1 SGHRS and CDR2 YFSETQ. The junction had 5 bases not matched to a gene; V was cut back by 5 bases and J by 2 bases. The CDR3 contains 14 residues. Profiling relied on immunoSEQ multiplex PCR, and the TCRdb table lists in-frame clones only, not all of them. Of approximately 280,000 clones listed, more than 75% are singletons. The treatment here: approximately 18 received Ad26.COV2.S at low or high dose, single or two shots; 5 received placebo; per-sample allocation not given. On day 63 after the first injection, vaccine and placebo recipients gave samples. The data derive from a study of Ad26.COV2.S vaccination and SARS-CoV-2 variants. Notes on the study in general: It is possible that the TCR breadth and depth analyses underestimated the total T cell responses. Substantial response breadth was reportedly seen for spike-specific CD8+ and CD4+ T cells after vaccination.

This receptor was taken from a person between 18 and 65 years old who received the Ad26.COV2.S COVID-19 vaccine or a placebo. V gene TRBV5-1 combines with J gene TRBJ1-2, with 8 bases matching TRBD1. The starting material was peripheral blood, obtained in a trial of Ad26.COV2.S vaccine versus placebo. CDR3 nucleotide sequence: TGCGCCAGCAGGCCCGGACAGGGCAACTATGGCTACACCTTC. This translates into CASRPGQGNYGYTF.